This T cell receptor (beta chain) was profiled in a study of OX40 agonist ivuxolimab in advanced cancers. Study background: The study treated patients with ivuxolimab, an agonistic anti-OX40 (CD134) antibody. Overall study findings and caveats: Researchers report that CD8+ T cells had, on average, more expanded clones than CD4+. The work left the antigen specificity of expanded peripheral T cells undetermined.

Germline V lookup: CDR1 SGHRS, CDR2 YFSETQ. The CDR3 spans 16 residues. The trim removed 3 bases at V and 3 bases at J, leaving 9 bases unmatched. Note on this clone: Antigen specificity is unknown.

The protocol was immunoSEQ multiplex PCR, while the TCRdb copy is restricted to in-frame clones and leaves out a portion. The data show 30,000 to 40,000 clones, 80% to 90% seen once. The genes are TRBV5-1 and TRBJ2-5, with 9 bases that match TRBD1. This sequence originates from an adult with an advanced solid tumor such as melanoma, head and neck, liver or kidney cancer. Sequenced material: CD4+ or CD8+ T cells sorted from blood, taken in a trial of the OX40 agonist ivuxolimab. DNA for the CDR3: TGCGCCAGCAGCTCCACTATGGACAGGGGAGAAGAGACCCAGTACTTC. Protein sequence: CASSSTMDRGEETQYF.